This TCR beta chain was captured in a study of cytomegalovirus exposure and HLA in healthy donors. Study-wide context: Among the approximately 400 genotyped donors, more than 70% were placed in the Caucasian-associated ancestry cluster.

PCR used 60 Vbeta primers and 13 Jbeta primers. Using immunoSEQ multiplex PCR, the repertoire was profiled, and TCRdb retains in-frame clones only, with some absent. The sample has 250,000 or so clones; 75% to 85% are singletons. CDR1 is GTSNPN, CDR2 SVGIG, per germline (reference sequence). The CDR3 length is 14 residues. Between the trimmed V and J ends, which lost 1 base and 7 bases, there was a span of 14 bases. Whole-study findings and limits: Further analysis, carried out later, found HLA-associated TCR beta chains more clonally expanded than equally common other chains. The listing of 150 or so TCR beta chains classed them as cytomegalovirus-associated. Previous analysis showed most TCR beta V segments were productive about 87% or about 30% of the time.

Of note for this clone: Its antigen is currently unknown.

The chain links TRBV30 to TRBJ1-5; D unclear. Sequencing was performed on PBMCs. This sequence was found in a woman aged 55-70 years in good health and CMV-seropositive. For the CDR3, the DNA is TGTGCCTGGAGTGAACTAGGGCTGAACCAGCCCCAGCATTTT. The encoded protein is CAWSELGLNQPQHF. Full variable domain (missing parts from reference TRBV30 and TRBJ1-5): SQTIHQWPATLVQPVGSPLSLECTVEGTSNPNLYWYRQAAGRGLQLLFYSVGIGQISSEVPQNLSASRPQDRQFILSSKKLLLSDSGFYLCAWSELGLNQPQHFGDGTRLSIL.